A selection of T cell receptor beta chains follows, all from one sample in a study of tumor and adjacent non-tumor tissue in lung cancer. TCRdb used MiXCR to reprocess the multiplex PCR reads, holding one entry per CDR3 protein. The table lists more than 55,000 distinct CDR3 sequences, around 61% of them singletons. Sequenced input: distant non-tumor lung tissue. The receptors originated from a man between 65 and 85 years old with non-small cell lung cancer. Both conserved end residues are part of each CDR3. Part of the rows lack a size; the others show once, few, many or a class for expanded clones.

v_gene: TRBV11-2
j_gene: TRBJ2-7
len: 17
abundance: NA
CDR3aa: CASSLRAPGQGSYEQYF

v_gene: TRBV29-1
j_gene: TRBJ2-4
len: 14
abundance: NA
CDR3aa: CSAAQWGYKNIQYF

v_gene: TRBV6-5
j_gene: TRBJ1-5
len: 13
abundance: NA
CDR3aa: CARSYSQDQPQHF

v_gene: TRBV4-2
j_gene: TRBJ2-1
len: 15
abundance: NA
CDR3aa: CASTWSGTAFNEQFF

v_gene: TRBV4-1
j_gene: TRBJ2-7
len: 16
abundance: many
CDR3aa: CASSPPLPRALGEQYF

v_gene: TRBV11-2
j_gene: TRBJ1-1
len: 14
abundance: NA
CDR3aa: CACSLSLVNTEAFF

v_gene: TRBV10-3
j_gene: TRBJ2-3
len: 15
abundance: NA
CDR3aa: CAISAGQGNTGTQYF

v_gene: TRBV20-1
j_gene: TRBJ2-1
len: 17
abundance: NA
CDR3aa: CSAWGGEMKGSYNEQFF

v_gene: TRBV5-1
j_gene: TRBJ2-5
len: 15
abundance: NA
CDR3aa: CASSLGTRGRETQYF

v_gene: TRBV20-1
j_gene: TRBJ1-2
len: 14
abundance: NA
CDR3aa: CSTRARGRAYGYTF

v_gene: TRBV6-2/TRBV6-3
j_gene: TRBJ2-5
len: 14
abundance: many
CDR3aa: CASSDPDGQETQYF

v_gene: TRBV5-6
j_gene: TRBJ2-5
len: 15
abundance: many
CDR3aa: CASSLARGAYETQYF

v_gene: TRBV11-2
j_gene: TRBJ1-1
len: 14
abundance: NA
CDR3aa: CATCLGGVGTEAFF

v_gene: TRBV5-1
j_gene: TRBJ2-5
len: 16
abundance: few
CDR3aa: CASSATLVSPPETQYF

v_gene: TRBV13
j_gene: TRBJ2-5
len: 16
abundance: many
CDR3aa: CASSWGLAGVGETQYF

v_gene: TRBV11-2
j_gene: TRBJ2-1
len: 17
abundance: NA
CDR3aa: CASNLSPAGVSYNEQFF

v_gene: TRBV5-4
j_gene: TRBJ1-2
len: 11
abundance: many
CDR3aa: CASVSNYGYTF

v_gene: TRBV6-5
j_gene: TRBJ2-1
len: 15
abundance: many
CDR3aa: CASSYGIAGYNEQFF

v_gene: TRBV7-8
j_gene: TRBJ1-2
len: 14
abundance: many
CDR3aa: CASSLIRTVDGYTF

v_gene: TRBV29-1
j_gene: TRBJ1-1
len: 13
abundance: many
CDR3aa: CSVEEGDDTEAFF

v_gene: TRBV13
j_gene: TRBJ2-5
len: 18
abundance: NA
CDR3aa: CASSPVFGRGGEQETQYF

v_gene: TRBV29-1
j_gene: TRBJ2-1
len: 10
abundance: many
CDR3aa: CSARQPGQFF

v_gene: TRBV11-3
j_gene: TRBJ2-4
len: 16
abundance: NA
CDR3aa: CASSASRGTAKNIQYF

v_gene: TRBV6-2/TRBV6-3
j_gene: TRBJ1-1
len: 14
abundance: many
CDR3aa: CASSWPGGMTEAFF

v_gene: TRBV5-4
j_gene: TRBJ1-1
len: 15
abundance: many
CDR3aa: CASIKGTALNTEAFF

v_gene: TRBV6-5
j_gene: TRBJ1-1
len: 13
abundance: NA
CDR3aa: CPSSYPGVTEVFF

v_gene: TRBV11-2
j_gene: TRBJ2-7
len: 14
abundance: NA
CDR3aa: CASGRYGGNYEQYF

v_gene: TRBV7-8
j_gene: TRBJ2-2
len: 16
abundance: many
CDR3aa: CASSLKSSGSTGELFF

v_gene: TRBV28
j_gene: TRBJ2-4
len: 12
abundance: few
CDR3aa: CASTSIVNIQYF

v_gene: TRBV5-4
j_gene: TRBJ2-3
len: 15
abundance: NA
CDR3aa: CASSPPGGLHETQYF

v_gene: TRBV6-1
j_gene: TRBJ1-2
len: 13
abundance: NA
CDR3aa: CASTSNHKDGYTF

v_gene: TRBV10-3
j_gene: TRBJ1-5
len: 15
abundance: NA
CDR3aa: CTSNQGGGSNQPQHF

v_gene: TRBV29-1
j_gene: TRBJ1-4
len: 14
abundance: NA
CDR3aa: CRVPGTGGRQKLFF

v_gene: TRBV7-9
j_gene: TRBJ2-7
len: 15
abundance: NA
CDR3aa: CASSHLDRGRIEQYF

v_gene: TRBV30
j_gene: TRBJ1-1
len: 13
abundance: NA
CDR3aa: CAWSVAENTEALF

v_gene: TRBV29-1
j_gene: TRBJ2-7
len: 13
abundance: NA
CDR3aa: CSVVVWGSYKQCF

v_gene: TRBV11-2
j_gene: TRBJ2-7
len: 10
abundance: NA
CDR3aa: CAGRGVEQYF

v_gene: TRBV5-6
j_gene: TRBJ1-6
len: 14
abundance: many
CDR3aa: CASSFGRPNSPLHF

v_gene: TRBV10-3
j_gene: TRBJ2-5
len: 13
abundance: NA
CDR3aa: CAMRGEVQETQYF

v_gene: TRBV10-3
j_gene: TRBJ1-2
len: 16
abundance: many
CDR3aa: CAISESGQGKAYGYTF

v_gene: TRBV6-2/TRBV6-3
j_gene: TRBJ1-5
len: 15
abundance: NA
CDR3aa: CASGRTGGVGEPQHF

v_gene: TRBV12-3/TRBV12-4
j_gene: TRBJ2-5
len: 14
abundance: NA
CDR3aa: CGSSPVLSQEAQYF

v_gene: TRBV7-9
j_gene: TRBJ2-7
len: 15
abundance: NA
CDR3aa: CASSPGDSGAYEQYF

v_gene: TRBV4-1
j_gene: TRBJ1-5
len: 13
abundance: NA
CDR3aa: CASGGGLHQPKRF

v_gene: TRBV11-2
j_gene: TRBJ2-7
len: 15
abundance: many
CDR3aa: CASSPPLAGVVEQYF

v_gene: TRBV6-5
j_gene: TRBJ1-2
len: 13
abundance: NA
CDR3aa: CVSSSREPYGYTF

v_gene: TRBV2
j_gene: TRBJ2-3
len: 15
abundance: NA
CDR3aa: CASRKGGGNTDTQYF

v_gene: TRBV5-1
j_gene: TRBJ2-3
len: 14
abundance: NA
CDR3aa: CASSGGGAGPTQYF

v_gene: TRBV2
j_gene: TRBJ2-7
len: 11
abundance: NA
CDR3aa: CATRNLYEQYF

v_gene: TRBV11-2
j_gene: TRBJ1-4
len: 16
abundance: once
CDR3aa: CASSLDGPATNDKLFF

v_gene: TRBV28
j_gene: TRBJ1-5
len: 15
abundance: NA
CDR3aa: CASSPGGASPQPQHF

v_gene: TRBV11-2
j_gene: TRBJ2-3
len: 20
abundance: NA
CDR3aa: CASSRKGQGEYTYSTDTQYF

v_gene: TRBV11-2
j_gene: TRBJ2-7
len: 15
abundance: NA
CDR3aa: CASSFFDKTTGEYNF